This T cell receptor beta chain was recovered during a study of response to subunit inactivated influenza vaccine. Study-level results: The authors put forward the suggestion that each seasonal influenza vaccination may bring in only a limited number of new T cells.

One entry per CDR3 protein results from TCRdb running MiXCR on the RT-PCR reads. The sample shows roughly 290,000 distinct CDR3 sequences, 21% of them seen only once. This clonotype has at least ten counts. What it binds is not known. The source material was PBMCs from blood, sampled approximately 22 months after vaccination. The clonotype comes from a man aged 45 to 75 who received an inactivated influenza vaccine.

Here the CDR3 DNA reads TGTGCCAGCAGCTCCACGACAGGTATGAACACTGAAGCTTTCTTT. This sequence encodes CASSSTTGMNTEAFF. This chain connects TRBV7-9 to TRBJ1-1; possibly TRBD1 for D (6 bases). This CDR3 region has 15 residues. Trimming cost V 4 bases and J 0 bases, with 12 bases left between them. CDR1 is SEHNR, CDR2 FQNEAQ, per germline (reference sequence).